The 10 T cell receptor beta chains below all came from one sample that was sequenced in a study of blood T cell repertoires in COVID-19. Produced via immunoSEQ multiplex PCR; TCRdb's table is partial and in-frame only. The table records 200,000 to 300,000 clones, under 90% of them present only once. The sequencing sample was made of peripheral blood. These receptor sequences come from a man aged 60 to 75 with acute or convalescent COVID-19.

A few counts support this clone. The chain combines TRBV9 with TRBJ2-1; 10 bases match TRBD2. The CDR3 contains 17 residues. In germline, CDR1 is SGDLS, CDR2 YYNGEE. The V and J ends lost 2 bases and 1 base, in that order; junction bases with no gene match: 6. CDR3 amino acids: CASSVPPSGGSYNEQFF. CDR3 DNA sequence: TGTGCCAGCAGCGTCCCCCCTAGCGGGGGATCCTACAATGAGCAGTTCTTC.

The rearrangement links TRBV18 to TRBJ1-2, with D hard to call. The germline V gene encodes CDR1 KGHSH and CDR2 LQKENI. The V end lost 0 bases, the J end lost 0 bases, and 11 bases lay between the germline ends. CDR3 size: 16 residues. The CDR3 sequence is CASSPPQKPSNYGYTF. CDR3 DNA sequence: TGTGCCAGCTCACCACCGCAGAAACCATCTAACTATGGCTACACCTTC.

The V call is TRBV7-8, the J call TRBJ2-5, with 10 nucleotides matching TRBD2. Looked up from germline, CDR1 is SGHVS and CDR2 is FQNEAQ. The ends lost 3 bases at V and 7 bases at J; junction bases unmatched: 17. The CDR3 is 18 residues long. The CDR3 region is CASSFRFSGGPGGGTQYF. For the CDR3, the DNA is TGTGCCAGCAGCTTCCGGTTTAGCGGGGGGCCTGGGGGCGGGACCCAGTACTTC.

The gene calls are TRBV29-1 and TRBJ2-5; the match to TRBD2 covers 8 bases. J lost 7 bases, V lost 8 bases, and 18 bases had no gene match. Germline CDR1 SQVTM, CDR2 ANQGSEA. This CDR3 is built from 15 residues. CDR3: CSLTPPGLAQRTQYF. The CDR3 DNA reads TGCAGCCTCACCCCCCCCGGACTAGCCCAGCGGACCCAGTACTTC.

CDR3 coding DNA: TGTGCCAGCAGCCAACCCGGGACAGGGGTGGCTGGCTACACCTTC. Translated, it gives CASSQPGTGVAGYTF. The chain carries TRBV3-1 (or the pseudogene TRBV3-2) and TRBJ1-2, with 10 bases aligning to TRBD1. Germline V gene sequence: CDR1 LGHDT, CDR2 YNNKEL (reference sequence). With 2 bases clipped from V and 7 bases from J, the junction kept 7 bases outside the gene matches. The CDR3 extends over 15 amino acids.

V gene TRBV18 combines with J gene TRBJ2-7; D possibly corresponds to TRBD1 (6 bases). V was trimmed by 3 bases and J by 6 bases, leaving 15 bases between them. CDR3 length: 14 residues. The germline V gene has CDR1 KGHSH and CDR2 LQKENI. The CDR3 reads CASSPQSTGFEQYF. In DNA form, the CDR3 reads TGTGCCAGCTCACCTCAATCTACAGGGTTCGAGCAGTACTTC.

The V and J genes are TRBV5-5 and TRBJ1-2, with D uncertain. Germline CDR1 reads SGHKS; CDR2 reads YYEKEE (reference sequence). This CDR3 has 14 residues. V shed 0 bases and J shed 1 base, with 7 bases lying between them. The CDR3 reads CASSLESFNYGYTF. The CDR3 nucleotides are TGTGCCAGCAGCTTGGAGAGCTTTAACTATGGCTACACCTTC.

The V and J genes are TRBV5-1 and TRBJ2-3; D possibly corresponds to TRBD1 (6 bases). Trimming shortened V by 1 base and J by 0 bases, and 9 bases separated the two germline ends. The CDR3 sequence is 15 residues long. Germline V gene lookup returns CDR1 SGHRS and CDR2 YFSETQ. CDR3: CASSLWTVSTDTQYF. CDR3 sequence (DNA): TGCGCCAGCAGCTTGTGGACAGTTAGCACAGATACGCAGTATTTT.

This chain joins TRBV20-1 and TRBJ1-2; 7 bases fit TRBD1. The CDR3 extends over 11 amino acids. The germline V gene has CDR1 DFQATT and CDR2 SNEGSKA (reference sequence). Trimming took 3 bases from V and 7 from J; bases not matched to a gene: 2. The CDR3 region has the DNA TGCAGTGCTAGGACAGGGACTGGCTACACCTTC. Its protein product is CSARTGTGYTF.

This chain uses TRBV5-1 with TRBJ2-5; D may be TRBD2 (6 bases). The CDR3 sequence is 13 residues long. The germline CDR1 and CDR2 sequences are SGHRS and YFSETQ. V was pared by 7 bases and J by 2 bases, with 12 bases between. The CDR3 DNA sequence: TGCGCCAGCCGGTCGGGGGTACAAGAGACCCAGTACTTC. Translating it yields CASRSGVQETQYF. Complete variable domain (other parts from reference TRBV5-1 and TRBJ2-5): KAGVTQTPRYLIKTRGQQVTLSCSPISGHRSVSWYQQTPGQGLQFLFEYFSETQRNKGNFPGRFSGRQFSNSRSEMNVSTLELGDSALYLCASRSGVQETQYFGPGTRLLVL.